A selection of T cell receptor beta chains follows, all from one sample in a study of cytomegalovirus exposure and HLA in healthy donors. Clones were read by immunoSEQ multiplex PCR, and TCRdb kept only the in-frame ones, dropping some. The sample holds about 210,000 clones, about 85% seen once. Sequenced material: PBMCs. Source of these receptors: a woman aged 50 to 60 in good health and CMV-seropositive. Each CDR3 is given with its conserved first and last residue. D genes are given only for firm matches. Where a row states a size, it is once, few, many or the class of an expanded clone; other rows omit it.

D gene	V gene	clone size	J gene	CDR3 DNA	CDR3 protein
.	TRBV5-1	once	TRBJ2-7	TGCGCCAGCAGCTTGGTGGCAGGGGAAGCGGAGGAGCAGTACTTC	CASSLVAGEAEEQYF
.	TRBV9	once	TRBJ2-3	TGTGCCAGCAGCGTTAGCCCTAGCACAGATACGCAGTATTTT	CASSVSPSTDTQYF
.	TRBV10-3	.	TRBJ1-5	TGTGCCATCAGGGGGGGTGGGGAAGGCAATCAGCCCCAGCATTTT	CAIRGGGEGNQPQHF
TRBD1	TRBV15	few	TRBJ1-2	TGTGCCACCAGCAGAGACCGGACAGGGGGAGGCTACACCTTC	CATSRDRTGGGYTF
.	TRBV11-1	.	TRBJ1-6	TGTGCCAGCAGCTTAACCTATCGAGAGTCACCCCTCCACTTT	CASSLTYRESPLHF
.	TRBV4-1	.	TRBJ2-7	TGCGCCAGCAGCTCCCAAAAAGGGGTAAACGAGCAGTACTTC	CASSSQKGVNEQYF
.	TRBV12-5	once	TRBJ1-1	TGTGCTAGTGGTCCGACCGGCAGGGGGAACACTGAAGCTTTCTTT	CASGPTGRGNTEAFF
.	TRBV7-2	once	TRBJ2-7	TGTGCCAGCAGCGGGAGGGGGGGGGCCTACGAGCAGTACTTC	CASSGRGGAYEQYF
.	TRBV5-6	.	TRBJ1-1	TGTGCCAGCAGCTTGGACCGTAGAAACACTGAAGCTTTCTTT	CASSLDRRNTEAFF
.	TRBV5-1	.	TRBJ2-7	TGCGCCAGCAGCTTGGGGGTCGACAGCTCCTACGAGCAGTACTTC	CASSLGVDSSYEQYF
.	TRBV21-1	.	TRBJ2-2	TGTGCCAGGATACAGGGGTGGGACACCCGGGAGCTGTTTTTT	CARIQGWDTRELFF
.	TRBV19	.	TRBJ2-2	TGTGCCAGTACATGGGGGCTGGGTAACACCGGGGAGCTGTTTTTT	CASTWGLGNTGELFF
TRBD1	TRBV6-1	.	TRBJ2-5	TGTGCCAGCAGGACCATGTCAGGGGGAGAGAAGACCCAGTACTTC	CASRTMSGGEKTQYF
TRBD1	TRBV5-4	.	TRBJ1-2	TGTGCCAGCAGCTCGAGGACAGGGGTTGGCTACACCTTC	CASSSRTGVGYTF
TRBD1	TRBV19	.	TRBJ2-1	TGTGCCAGTAGTATAGGTCCGGGACAGGGTATCGATGAGCAGTTCTTC	CASSIGPGQGIDEQFF
TRBD1	TRBV10-1	few	TRBJ1-5	TGCGCCAGCAGTCAAGAGACAGGGCCTACGAATAGCAATCAGCCCCAGCATTTT	CASSQETGPTNSNQPQHF
TRBD2	TRBV11-2	once	TRBJ2-7	TGTGCCAGCAGCGGGCGGGGAGGGCCATACTACGAGCAGTACTTC	CASSGRGGPYYEQYF
.	TRBV5-1	.	TRBJ1-1	TGCGCCAGCAGCTTGGTCATGAACACTGAAGCTTTCTTT	CASSLVMNTEAFF
TRBD1	TRBV7-2	.	TRBJ1-4	TGTGCCAGCAGCCGCGACAGGGCGGGTAATGAAAAACTGTTTTTT	CASSRDRAGNEKLFF
.	TRBV6-6	.	TRBJ2-3	TGTGCCAGCAGTTACTCGAATACTAGGCGGGATACGCAGTATTTT	CASSYSNTRRDTQYF
.	TRBV14	few	TRBJ1-1	TGTGCCAGCAGGGGGACATGGGCGGGCACTGAAGCTTTCTTT	CASRGTWAGTEAFF
TRBD1	TRBV19	.	TRBJ2-5	TGTGCCAGTAGTCCCCGACAGGGGCAAAGCGGGACCCAGTACTTC	CASSPRQGQSGTQYF
.	TRBV5-1	.	TRBJ2-7	TGCGCCAGCAGCGTCTCAGGGTCAAGCTACGAGCAGTACTTC	CASSVSGSSYEQYF
.	TRBV29-1	once	TRBJ1-1	TGCAGCGTTGCTGGGACGGCGGGGACTGAAGCTTTCTTT	CSVAGTAGTEAFF
TRBD2	TRBV29-1	once	TRBJ2-1	TGCAGCGTTGGGGCCGGGGGGGCGGATGAGCAGTTCTTC	CSVGAGGADEQFF
TRBD1	TRBV7-2	.	TRBJ1-1	TGTGCCAGCAGCCCCCGGACAGGGATAAATCCTGAAGCTTTCTTT	CASSPRTGINPEAFF
.	TRBV30	.	TRBJ1-2	TGTGCCTGGAGTGTACGGAAAGGTCGGGGCTATGGCTACACCTTC	CAWSVRKGRGYGYTF
.	TRBV21-1	medium-sized	TRBJ2-2	TGTGCCAGCAGCTGGACTAGCGGGGGGGCCCATGACACCGGGGAGCTGTTTTTT	CASSWTSGGAHDTGELFF
.	TRBV28	.	TRBJ1-1	TGTGCCAGCAGTTACGGGGGTAGGAACACTGAAGCTTTCTTT	CASSYGGRNTEAFF
TRBD2	TRBV7-9	.	TRBJ2-7	TGTGCCAGCAGCCCGGGACTAGCGGGGGGCCCTTCCTACGAGCAGTACTTC	CASSPGLAGGPSYEQYF
.	TRBV19	.	TRBJ1-2	TGTGCCAGTCGTCTGGCAGGGGAGGGGAGAGGCTATGGCTACACCTTC	CASRLAGEGRGYGYTF
.	TRBV7-9	.	TRBJ1-2	TGTTCCAGCAGCTTAGGGAGGACAGAAATCTATGGCTACACCTTC	CSSSLGRTEIYGYTF
.	TRBV29-1	.	TRBJ1-2	TGCAGCGTTGATAATGGCTACACCTTC	CSVDNGYTF
TRBD1	TRBV9	.	TRBJ1-2	TGTGCCAGCAGGCCCTCACAGGGGGTTAACTATGGCTACACCTTC	CASRPSQGVNYGYTF